A selection of T cell receptor beta chains follows, all from one sample in a study of Graves' ophthalmopathy and Graves' hyperthyroidism. MiXCR, applied by TCRdb to the multiplex PCR reads, yields one record per CDR3 protein. The sample holds about 220,000 distinct CDR3 sequences, about 22% seen once. Sequenced sample: peripheral blood. These receptor sequences come from a woman in her 50s with Graves' ophthalmopathy. The CDR3 runs from the conserved cysteine through the conserved F or W. A D gene is named only where the DNA matches it firmly. Some rows have no size entry. The others give once, few or many, or a class for an expanded clone.

j_call | clone_size | d_call | v_call | cdr3_aa | cdr3_nt
TRBJ1-3 | - | - | TRBV9 | CASSRLDDISGNTIYF | TGTGCCAGCAGCCGCCTGGACGATATCTCTGGAAACACCATATATTTT
TRBJ2-5 | - | TRBD2 | TRBV10-1 | CASSVQTSGQETQYF | TGCGCCAGCAGTGTCCAGACTAGCGGCCAAGAGACCCAGTACTTC
TRBJ1-5 | many | - | TRBV15 | CATRSRGNQPQHF | TGTGCCACCAGGTCGCGTGGCAATCAGCCCCAGCATTTT
TRBJ1-1 | many | - | TRBV20-1 | CSASNRATEAFF | TGCAGTGCTAGTAACAGGGCGACTGAAGCTTTCTTT
TRBJ2-3 | many | TRBD2 | TRBV12-3/TRBV12-4 | CASSLFGAGGADTQYF | TGTGCCAGCAGTTTATTTGGAGCGGGAGGAGCCGATACGCAGTATTTT
TRBJ2-7 | - | - | TRBV20-1 | CSAGAELGFAEQYF | TGCAGTGCTGGCGCCGAACTCGGGTTCGCCGAGCAGTACTTC
TRBJ2-4 | many | - | TRBV28 | CASRPRGGNIQYF | TGTGCCAGCAGACCAAGGGGGGGGAACATTCAGTACTTC
TRBJ2-7 | many | - | TRBV20-1 | CSAPTPGGYEQYF | TGCAGTGCTCCGACACCTGGTGGTTACGAGCAGTACTTC
TRBJ2-4 | many | TRBD2 | TRBV4-2 | CASSQFAGPGGIQYF | TGTGCCAGCAGCCAATTTGCAGGGCCGGGAGGCATTCAGTACTTC
TRBJ2-7 | - | TRBD1 | TRBV12-3/TRBV12-4 | CASRGDRGNEQYF | TGTGCCAGCAGAGGCGACAGGGGCAACGAGCAGTACTTC
TRBJ2-7 | many | - | TRBV12-3/TRBV12-4 | CASSTRAYEQYF | TGTGCCAGCAGTACCCGGGCCTACGAGCAGTACTTC
TRBJ2-7 | few | - | TRBV7-9 | CASSSFPGGEQYF | TGTGCCAGCAGCTCTTTCCCGGGCGGGGAGCAGTACTTC
TRBJ2-5 | many | TRBD2 | TRBV27 | CATQAWGGETQYF | TGTGCCACCCAAGCGTGGGGGGGAGAGACCCAGTACTTC
TRBJ1-6 | few | - | TRBV20-1 | CSAGRGARGNSPLHF | TGCAGTGCCGGGAGGGGGGCGCGGGGGAATTCACCCCTCCACTTT